Each of the 27 T cell receptor beta chains below was sequenced from the same sample in a study of shared clonotypes between healthy human individuals. Using immunoSEQ multiplex PCR, the repertoire was profiled, and TCRdb retains in-frame clones only, with some absent. The sample consists of some 2.1 million clones, approximately 95% of them appearing once. The specimen sequenced was naive CD4+ T cells sorted from blood. The subset was: CD45RA+ positively selected. The source of these receptors is a man aged 18 to 30 in good health.

The V and J genes are TRBV4-1 and TRBJ1-3, with 7 bases matching TRBD1. The CDR3 is made up of 19 amino acids. Germline CDR1 and CDR2: MGHRA and YSYEKL. The ends lost 0 bases at V and 0 bases at J; junction bases unmatched: 11. CDR3 residues: CASSQDQGTAISSGNTIYF. CDR3 nucleotides: TGCGCCAGCAGCCAAGATCAGGGGACAGCCATTAGCTCTGGAAACACCATATATTTT.

The V gene is TRBV5-4, the J gene TRBJ1-2; TRBD1 matches 10 bases. The CDR3 consists of 17 residues. The trim removed 3 bases at V and 1 base at J, leaving 9 bases unmatched. CDR1 is SGHNT and CDR2 is YYREEE in the germline V gene (reference sequence). CDR3 nucleotide sequence: TGTGCCAGCAGCTCAAAGGGGACAGGGGTCGATAACTATGGCTACACCTTC. It is translated as CASSSKGTGVDNYGYTF.

The chain employs TRBV29-1 and TRBJ2-3, with TRBD2 matching over 7 bases. The V and J ends lost 6 bases and 5 bases, in that order; junction bases with no gene match: 8. CDR3 size: 13 residues. Per germline, CDR1 SQVTM and CDR2 ANQGSEA. Written as DNA, the CDR3 is TGCAGCGTAACCGGACTAGACCAAGATACGCAGTATTTT. Translated: CSVTGLDQDTQYF.

The J gene is TRBJ2-1, the V gene TRBV5-6; 7 nucleotides align to TRBD2. The germline gives CDR1 SGHDT, CDR2 YYEEEE. J gave up 8 bases and V 4 bases, and 15 bases lay outside the gene matches. The CDR3 totals 16 residues. In DNA form, the CDR3 reads TGTGCCAGCAGCCGAGGCCTTACTAGCGCCGGCGATGAGCAGTTCTTC. As protein: CASSRGLTSAGDEQFF.

The chain has TRBV19 and TRBJ1-4, with D perhaps TRBD1 (5 bases). Trimming took off 10 bases at V and 4 bases at J, with 19 bases between the two ends. Per the germline V gene, CDR1 is LNHDA and CDR2 is SQIVND (reference sequence). The CDR3 loop spans 15 amino acids. The CDR3, as DNA: TGTGCCACCAGCCCCTACCGAGGGGATAATGAAAAACTGTTTTTT. Its protein product is CATSPYRGDNEKLFF.

This sequence joins TRBV5-6 and TRBJ1-5; D remains unclear. Trimming took off 3 bases at V and 9 bases at J, with 13 bases between the two ends. This CDR3 is built from 13 residues. Germline V gene lookup returns CDR1 SGHDT and CDR2 YYEEEE. The CDR3 DNA reads TGTGCCAGCAGCTGGGGTCCCTCCGGGCCCCAGCATTTT. It yields the protein CASSWGPSGPQHF.

The V gene is TRBV12-5, the J gene TRBJ2-7; D uncertain. CDR3 length: 16 residues. CDR1 is LGHNT and CDR2 is FRNRAP in the germline V gene. V lost 3 bases and J lost 2, with 17 bases in between. The chain's CDR3 is CASGFRREGFTYEQYF. CDR3 DNA: TGTGCTAGTGGTTTTCGTAGGGAAGGATTTACCTACGAGCAGTACTTC. The full variable domain, with the rest looked up from reference TRBV12-5 and TRBJ2-7, is DARVTQTPRHKVTEMGQEVTMRCQPILGHNTVFWYRQTMMQGLELLAYFRNRAPLDDSGMPKDRFSAEMPDATLATLKIQPSEPRDSAVYFCASGFRREGFTYEQYFGPGTRLTVT.

The chain carries TRBV5-4 and TRBJ1-1; D is uncertain. CDR3 length: 13 residues. Germline CDR1 SGHNT, CDR2 YYREEE (reference sequence). V lost 2 bases and J 1 base, leaving 6 bases between the germline ends. The CDR3 sequence: CASSFDWNTEAFF. CDR3 nucleotide sequence: TGTGCCAGCAGCTTCGACTGGAACACTGAAGCTTTCTTT.

Comments on this clone: The sample holds other DNA sequences that translate to the same CDR3. V gene TRBV15 combines with J gene TRBJ1-3, with D maybe TRBD1 (5 bases). V gave up 4 bases and J gave up 1 base, with 8 bases separating them. The CDR3 totals 14 residues. Germline V gene lookup returns CDR1 LNHNV and CDR2 YYDKDF (reference sequence). CDR3 sequence (DNA): TGTGCCACCAGCACCGGGGGGTCTGGAAACACCATATATTTT. Translation: CATSTGGSGNTIYF.

This sequence joins TRBV7-9 and TRBJ1-4; 8 bases match TRBD1. The germline gives CDR1 SEHNR, CDR2 FQNEAQ (reference sequence). J gave up 5 bases and V 1 base, and 6 bases lay outside the gene matches. This CDR3 is 16 amino acids long. The CDR3 DNA reads TGTGCCAGCAGCTTAGGGGACAGGTCACCGAATGAAAAACTGTTTTTT. Protein: CASSLGDRSPNEKLFF.

V is TRBV19 and J is TRBJ1-2; the D gene is possibly TRBD1 (5 bases). CDR1 LNHDA and CDR2 SQIVND come from the germline V gene (reference sequence). The CDR3 loop spans 16 amino acids. V was cut by 10 bases and J by 2 bases, with 23 bases left in between. This CDR3 reads CATKKMSAGMNYGYTF. The CDR3 nucleotides are TGTGCCACAAAGAAGATGTCGGCAGGGATGAACTATGGCTACACCTTC.

The count of this clone is one. V and J are TRBV9 and TRBJ1-6, with TRBD1 matching over 11 bases. Looked up from germline, CDR1 is SGDLS and CDR2 is YYNGEE. The CDR3 sequence is 16 residues long. The junction had 7 bases not matched to a gene; V was cut back by 4 bases and J by 7 bases. Written as DNA, the CDR3 is TGTGCCAGCAGCTTGGGACAGGGGGTTAGAAATTCACCCCTCCACTTT. This encodes CASSLGQGVRNSPLHF.

This CDR3 reads CAISGLSHSSGNTIYF. CDR3 in DNA: TGTGCCATCAGTGGTCTCTCGCATAGCTCTGGAAACACCATATATTTT. V and J are TRBV10-3 and TRBJ1-3; D call uncertain. The germline V gene has CDR1 ENHRY and CDR2 SYGVKD. Trimming took 4 bases from V and 0 from J, leaving 13 bases between them. There are 16 residues in the CDR3.

This rearrangement joins TRBV11-2 to TRBJ1-2; possibly TRBD1 for D (5 bases). The CDR3 consists of 13 residues. The V end was cut by 4 bases, the J end by 8 bases, with 14 bases between. The germline V gene has CDR1 SGHAT and CDR2 FQNNGV. DNA for the CDR3: TGTGCCAGCAGCTGGGGGGACCAGCAAGGCTACACCTTC. This gives the protein CASSWGDQQGYTF.

The chain recombines TRBV19 with TRBJ1-1, with 10 bases lining up with TRBD1. With V trimmed by 6 bases and J by 8 bases, 3 bases remained unmatched. CDR1 is LNHDA, CDR2 SQIVND, per germline (reference sequence). The CDR3 has 12 residues. The CDR3 region is CASSDRGREAFF. The CDR3 DNA reads TGTGCCAGTAGCGACAGGGGGCGCGAAGCTTTCTTT.

The rearrangement uses TRBV12-5 and TRBJ1-6, with D possibly TRBD1 on 5 matching bases. Trimming removed 0 bases from V and 2 bases from J, with 17 bases in between. In germline, CDR1 is LGHNT, CDR2 FRNRAP. CDR3 size: 19 residues. The CDR3 DNA is TGTGCTAGTGGTTTGGTAGGGCAGGGTTCGATGGCCTATAATTCACCCCTCCACTTT. Encoded protein: CASGLVGQGSMAYNSPLHF.

The V and J genes are TRBV6-5 and TRBJ2-4, with D possibly matching TRBD1 (6 bases). The length of the CDR3 is 14 residues. Germline V gene sequence: CDR1 MNHEY, CDR2 SVGAGI. V gave up 6 bases and J gave up 5 bases, with 14 bases separating them. Here the CDR3 reads CASSSWDTQNIQYF. The CDR3, as DNA: TGTGCCAGCAGCTCCTGGGACACCCAAAACATTCAGTACTTC.

This chain uses TRBV5-1 with TRBJ2-5; 10 bases map to TRBD1. V shed 4 bases, J shed 5 bases, and the junction held 8 bases outside the gene matches. This CDR3 contains 15 residues. Germline V CDR1 and CDR2: SGHRS, YFSETQ. Written as DNA, the CDR3 is TGCGCCAGCAGCGCCCGGACAGGGGGTTTGGAGACCCAGTACTTC. It translates to CASSARTGGLETQYF.

CDR3 DNA: TGTGCCAGCAGCCCTAAAACAGAGAGCCCTTTTTTT. The encoded protein is CASSPKTESPFF. The gene calls are TRBV6-6 and TRBJ1-4; D is ambiguous. Deletions cut 6 bases from V and 17 bases from J, with 19 bases between. Germline V gene lookup returns CDR1 MNHNY and CDR2 SVGAGI (reference sequence). CDR3 length: 12 amino acids.

This chain links TRBV4-1 with TRBJ1-4, with D possibly TRBD1 on 5 matching bases. V lost 1 base, J lost 8 bases, and 17 bases lay in between. CDR3 length: 16 amino acids. Germline V gene data show CDR1 as MGHRA and CDR2 as YSYEKL. The CDR3 loop reads CASSQAREVLGEKLFF. CDR3 DNA: TGCGCCAGCAGCCAAGCCAGGGAGGTGCTTGGGGAAAAACTGTTTTTT.

V and J are TRBV9 and TRBJ2-3, with D hard to call. Between the trimmed V and J ends, which lost 4 bases and 5 bases, there was a span of 14 bases. Per germline, CDR1 SGDLS and CDR2 YYNGEE. The CDR3 extends over 14 amino acids. Here the CDR3 reads CASSPPTRVDTQYF. CDR3 nucleotide sequence: TGTGCCAGCAGCCCTCCCACCCGGGTAGATACGCAGTATTTT.

The V and J genes are TRBV29-1 and TRBJ2-5; TRBD2 aligns across 10 bases. CDR1 is SQVTM, CDR2 ANQGSEA, per germline. This CDR3 has 15 residues. The junction had 5 bases not matched to a gene; V was cut back by 2 bases and J by 2 bases. DNA of the CDR3: TGCAGCGTTGAACTAGCGGGAGACCTTCAAGAGACCCAGTACTTC. Translation: CSVELAGDLQETQYF.

Regarding this clone: The identical CDR3 is also encoded by other nucleotide sequences in the sample. The chain couples TRBV30 to TRBJ2-3, with 7 nucleotides matching TRBD2. After removal of 2 bases from V and 6 bases from J, the junction contained 5 bases not matched to a gene. The CDR3 extends over 13 amino acids. Per germline, CDR1 GTSNPN and CDR2 SVGIG (reference sequence). DNA of the CDR3: TGTGCCTGGAGTTCGGGGGGAGGGGATACGCAGTATTTT. Amino acid sequence: CAWSSGGGDTQYF.

The rearrangement links TRBV5-4 to TRBJ2-5, with TRBD2 as a possible D gene (6 bases). Germline V gene sequence: CDR1 SGHNT, CDR2 YYREEE (reference sequence). The V and J ends lost 3 bases and 1 base respectively, with 10 bases between them. The CDR3 loop spans 14 amino acids. The CDR3 loop is CASSSPSAQETQYF. The CDR3 nucleotides read TGTGCCAGCAGCTCCCCTAGCGCCCAAGAGACCCAGTACTTC.

The V call is TRBV5-1, the J call TRBJ2-4, with D possibly TRBD1 on 6 matching bases. This CDR3 has 14 residues. Germline CDR1 is SGHRS and CDR2 is YFSETQ. V lost 4 bases to trimming and J lost 2 bases, with 10 bases between them. CDR3 in amino acids: CASSIGQTKNIQYF. The CDR3 DNA sequence: TGCGCCAGCAGCATTGGACAGACCAAAAACATTCAGTACTTC.

As for this clone: The same CDR3 also results from other DNA sequences found in this sample. The V call is TRBV5-6, the J call TRBJ1-6, with no clear D. The germline V gene has CDR1 SGHDT and CDR2 YYEEEE. V dropped 0 bases and J dropped 7 bases, with 8 bases sitting between them. This CDR3 has 14 amino acids. The CDR3 here is CASSLEGINSPLHF. The CDR3 DNA sequence: TGTGCCAGCAGCTTGGAGGGAATCAATTCACCCCTCCACTTT.

This chain connects TRBV19 to TRBJ2-1; 10 nucleotides line up with TRBD2. Germline CDR1 reads LNHDA; CDR2 reads SQIVND (reference sequence). Germline trimming cut 9 bases from V and 4 bases from J; bases unmatched to any gene: 15. There are 17 residues in the CDR3. As DNA, the CDR3 is TGTGCCAGCAGCTTAGTGGTAGCGGGGGGCTGGTACAATGAGCAGTTCTTC. Amino acid sequence: CASSLVVAGGWYNEQFF.